This is a list of T cell receptor beta chains from one sample in a study of T cells after yellow fever vaccination. TCRdb reprocessed the 5' RACE reads with MiXCR, giving one entry per CDR3 protein. The data contain around 250,000 distinct CDR3 sequences, less than 8.5% of them singletons. The sample here was CD4+ T cells sorted from PBMCs, taken 15 days after the yellow fever booster vaccination. These receptors were taken from a man in his thirties or forties who received the YFV17D yellow fever vaccine. CDR3s leave out the opening cysteine and the closing phenylalanine or tryptophan.

TRBV10-1	TRBJ1-6	ASSEFGNSPLH
TRBV27	TRBJ2-1	ASSFSGATMYNEQF
TRBV24-1	TRBJ2-2	ATSDAGNTGELF
TRBV7-2	TRBJ2-3	AAKGAADTQY
TRBV7-9	TRBJ1-1	ASAQGRDTEAF
TRBV20-1	TRBJ2-7	SATVQGMNEQY
TRBV29-1	TRBJ2-7	SVEGQGDEQY
TRBV2	TRBJ2-4	ASSGPSSGYIQY
TRBV20-1	TRBJ1-4	SALQGANEKLF
TRBV5-1	TRBJ2-5	ASAPFDSFQETQY
TRBV27	TRBJ2-7	ASSFHRGPYEQY
TRBV6-2/TRBV6-3	TRBJ1-5	ASSYPGNQPQH
TRBV5-1	TRBJ2-1	ASSSRQQGNEQF
TRBV4-3	TRBJ2-2	ASRGGGQGTGELF
TRBV28	TRBJ1-1	ASSWGQALNTEAF
TRBV14	TRBJ2-7	ASSNRRGYEQY